This T cell receptor beta chain was recovered during a study of neurological immune-mediated disorders. Study-wide results and caveats: Multiple sclerosis was found to have the least TCR clonal expansion, below healthy controls, and HTLV-1-associated myelopathy the most.

By 5'RACE with 10-nucleotide random UMIs, the cDNA was made. From the 5' RACE reads, TCRdb called clonotypes with MiXCR, one entry per CDR3 protein. The sample includes 39,000 or so distinct CDR3 sequences, roughly 4.8% of them seen just once. This CDR3 is 9 amino acids long. Germline CDR1 DFQATT, CDR2 SNEGSKA (reference sequence). Trimming pared 4 bases from V and 8 bases from J, leaving 3 bases between. Ten or more counts support this clonotype. Its target is not known. Volunteers from a blood bank in Maryland, USA, made up the healthy controls. The origin of this receptor is a young man in good health. The gene calls are TRBV20-1 and TRBJ2-1, with D unclear. The sample comprised CD4+ T cells from blood. The CDR3: CSATYEQFF. The CDR3 DNA follows: TGCAGTGCTACGTATGAGCAGTTCTTC.